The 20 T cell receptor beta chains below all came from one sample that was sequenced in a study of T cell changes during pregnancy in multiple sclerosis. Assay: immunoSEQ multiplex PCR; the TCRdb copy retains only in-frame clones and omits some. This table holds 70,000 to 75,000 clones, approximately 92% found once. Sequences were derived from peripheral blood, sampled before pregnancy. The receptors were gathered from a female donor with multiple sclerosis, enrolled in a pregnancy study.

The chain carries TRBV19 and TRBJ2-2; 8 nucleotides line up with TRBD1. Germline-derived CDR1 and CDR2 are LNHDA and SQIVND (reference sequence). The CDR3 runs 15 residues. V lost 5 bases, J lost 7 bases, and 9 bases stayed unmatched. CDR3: CASSWQGAHNGELFF. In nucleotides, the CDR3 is TGTGCCAGTAGTTGGCAGGGGGCGCATAACGGGGAGCTGTTTTTT. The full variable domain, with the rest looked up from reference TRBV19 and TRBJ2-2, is DGGITQSPKYLFRKEGQNVTLSCEQNLNHDAMYWYRQDPGQGLRLIYYSQIVNDFQKGDIAEGYSVSREKKESFPLTVTSAQKNPTAFYLCASSWQGAHNGELFFGEGSRLTVL.

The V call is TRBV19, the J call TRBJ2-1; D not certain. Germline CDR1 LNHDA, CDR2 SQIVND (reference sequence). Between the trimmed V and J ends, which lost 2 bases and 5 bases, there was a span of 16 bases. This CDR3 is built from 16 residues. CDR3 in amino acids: CASSINSLPLNNEQFF. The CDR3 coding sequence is TGTGCCAGTAGTATAAATAGCCTCCCCCTAAACAATGAGCAGTTCTTC.

The CDR3 DNA follows: TGTGCCAGCAAAGACAGGGGGCGCTCCGAGCAGTACTTC. Translated, it gives CASKDRGRSEQYF. The genes are TRBV2 and TRBJ2-7, with TRBD1 matching over 10 bases. After removal of 7 bases from V and 6 bases from J, the junction contained 6 bases not matched to a gene. The germline V gene encodes CDR1 SNHLY and CDR2 FYNNEI. This CDR3 is 13 amino acids long. The variable domain in full, with the rest retrieved from reference TRBV2 and TRBJ2-7, is EPEVTQTPSHQVTQMGQEVILRCVPISNHLYFYWYRQILGQKVEFLVSFYNNEISEKSEIFDDQFSVERPDGSNFTLKIRSTKLEDSAMYFCASKDRGRSEQYFGPGTRLTVT.

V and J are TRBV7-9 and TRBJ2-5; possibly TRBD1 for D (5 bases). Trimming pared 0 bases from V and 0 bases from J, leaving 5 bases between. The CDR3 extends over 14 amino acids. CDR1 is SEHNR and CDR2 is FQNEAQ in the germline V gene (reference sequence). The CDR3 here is CASSLARDQETQYF. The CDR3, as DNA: TGTGCCAGCAGCTTAGCCAGGGACCAAGAGACCCAGTACTTC.

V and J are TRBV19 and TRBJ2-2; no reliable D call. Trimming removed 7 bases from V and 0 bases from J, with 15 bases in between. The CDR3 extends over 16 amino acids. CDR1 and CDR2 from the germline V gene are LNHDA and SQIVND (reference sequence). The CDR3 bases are TGTGCCAGTACCCCCCCGGAGCGCCCGAACACCGGGGAGCTGTTTTTT. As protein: CASTPPERPNTGELFF.

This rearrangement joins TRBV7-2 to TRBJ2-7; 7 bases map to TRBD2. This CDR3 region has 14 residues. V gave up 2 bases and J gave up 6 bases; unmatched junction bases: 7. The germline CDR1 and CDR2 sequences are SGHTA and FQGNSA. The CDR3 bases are TGTGCCAGCAGCTTAACCAGCGGGATGGGCGAGCAGTACTTC. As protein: CASSLTSGMGEQYF. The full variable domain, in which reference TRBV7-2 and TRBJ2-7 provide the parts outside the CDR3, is GAGVSQSPSNKVTEKGKDVELRCDPISGHTALYWYRQSLGQGLEFLIYFQGNSAPDKSGLPSDRFSAERTGGSVSTLTIQRTQQEDSAVYLCASSLTSGMGEQYFGPGTRLTVT.

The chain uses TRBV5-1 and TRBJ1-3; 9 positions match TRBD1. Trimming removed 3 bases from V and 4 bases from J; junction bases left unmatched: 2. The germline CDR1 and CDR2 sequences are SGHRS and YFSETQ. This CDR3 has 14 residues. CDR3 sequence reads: CASSWTGEGNTIYF. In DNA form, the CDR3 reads TGCGCCAGCAGCTGGACAGGGGAGGGAAACACCATATATTTT.

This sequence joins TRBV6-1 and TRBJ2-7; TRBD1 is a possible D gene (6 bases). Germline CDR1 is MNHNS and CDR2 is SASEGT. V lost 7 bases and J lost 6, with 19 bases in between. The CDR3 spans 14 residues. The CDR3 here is CASIGGRGSGEQYF. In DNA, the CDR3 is TGTGCCAGCATTGGTGGCAGGGGATCTGGCGAGCAGTACTTC.

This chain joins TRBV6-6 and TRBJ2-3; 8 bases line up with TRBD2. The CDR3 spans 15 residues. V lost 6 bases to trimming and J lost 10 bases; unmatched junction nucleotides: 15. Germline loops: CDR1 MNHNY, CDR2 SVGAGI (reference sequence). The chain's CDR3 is CASRDLSGTQGAQYF. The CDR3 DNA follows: TGTGCCAGCAGGGACCTTAGCGGGACCCAGGGAGCGCAGTATTTT.

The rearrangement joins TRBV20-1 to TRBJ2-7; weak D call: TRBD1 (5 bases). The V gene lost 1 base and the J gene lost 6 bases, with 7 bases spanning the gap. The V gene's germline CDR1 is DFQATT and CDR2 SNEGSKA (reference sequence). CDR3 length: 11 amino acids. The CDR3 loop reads CSARGQLEQYF. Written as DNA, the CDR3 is TGCAGTGCTAGAGGACAGCTCGAGCAGTACTTC.

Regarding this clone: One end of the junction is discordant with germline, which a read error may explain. CDR3 bases: TGTGCTAGCAGCTTGGGAACGGGAGGTCTCTATGAGCAGTTCTTC. The encoded protein is CASSLGTGGLYEQFF. The V and J genes are TRBV7-7 and TRBJ2-1; 7 bases fit TRBD2. The germline V gene has CDR1 SSHAT and CDR2 FNYEAQ (reference sequence). This CDR3 region has 15 residues. The complete variable domain, with remaining parts taken from reference TRBV7-7 and TRBJ2-1, reads GAGVSQSPRYKVTKRGQDVTLRCDPISSHATLYWYQQALGQGPEFLTYFNYEAQPDKSGLPSDRFSAERPEGSISTLTIQRTEQRDSAMYRCASSLGTGGLYEQFFGPGTRLTVL.

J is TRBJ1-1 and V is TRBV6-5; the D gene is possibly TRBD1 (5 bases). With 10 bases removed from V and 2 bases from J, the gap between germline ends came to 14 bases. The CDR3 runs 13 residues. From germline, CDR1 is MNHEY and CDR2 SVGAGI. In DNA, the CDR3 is TGTGCCACCTTTCCGACAGCAAACACTGAAGCTTTCTTT. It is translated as CATFPTANTEAFF.

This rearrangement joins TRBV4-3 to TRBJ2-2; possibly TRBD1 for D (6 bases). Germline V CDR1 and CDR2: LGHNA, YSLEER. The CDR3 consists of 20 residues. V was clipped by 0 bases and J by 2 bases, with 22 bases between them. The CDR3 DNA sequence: TGCGCCAGCAGCCAAGACCATTCCCCCCGAGTAGGGGGAAACACCGGGGAGCTGTTTTTT. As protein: CASSQDHSPRVGGNTGELFF.

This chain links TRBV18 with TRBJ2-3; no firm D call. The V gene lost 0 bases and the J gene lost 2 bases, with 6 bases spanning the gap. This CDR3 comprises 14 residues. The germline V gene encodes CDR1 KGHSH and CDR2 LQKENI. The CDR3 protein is CASSPPIFTDTQYF. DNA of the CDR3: TGTGCCAGCTCACCACCAATCTTCACAGATACGCAGTATTTT.

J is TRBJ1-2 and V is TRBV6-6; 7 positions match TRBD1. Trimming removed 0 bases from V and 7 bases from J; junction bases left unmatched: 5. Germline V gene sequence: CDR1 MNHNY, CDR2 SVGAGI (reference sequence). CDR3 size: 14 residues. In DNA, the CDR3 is TGTGCCAGCAGTTACTCTGAGGGGGCGCGTGGCTACACCTTC. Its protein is CASSYSEGARGYTF.

This CDR3 is CSVGEGNQPQHF. The CDR3 DNA sequence: TGCAGCGTTGGGGAGGGGAATCAGCCCCAGCATTTT. The V call is TRBV29-1, the J call TRBJ1-5, with D possibly matching TRBD1 (5 bases). The ends were cut back, 4 bases at V and 4 bases at J, with 8 bases in the middle. Germline V gives CDR1 SQVTM, CDR2 ANQGSEA. This CDR3 has 12 residues. The whole variable domain, filled in from reference TRBV29-1 and TRBJ1-5, reads SAVISQKPSRDICQRGTSLTIQCQVDSQVTMMFWYRQQPGQSLTLIATANQGSEATYESGFVIDKFPISRPNLTFSTLTVSNMSPEDSSIYLCSVGEGNQPQHFGDGTRLSIL.

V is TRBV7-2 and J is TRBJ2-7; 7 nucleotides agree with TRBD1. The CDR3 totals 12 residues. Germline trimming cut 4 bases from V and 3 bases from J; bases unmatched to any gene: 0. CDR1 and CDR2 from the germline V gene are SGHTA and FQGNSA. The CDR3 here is CASSYRGYEQYF. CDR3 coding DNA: TGTGCCAGCAGCTACAGGGGCTACGAGCAGTACTTC. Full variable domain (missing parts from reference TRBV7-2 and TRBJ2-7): GAGVSQSPSNKVTEKGKDVELRCDPISGHTALYWYRQSLGQGLEFLIYFQGNSAPDKSGLPSDRFSAERTGGSVSTLTIQRTQQEDSAVYLCASSYRGYEQYFGPGTRLTVT.

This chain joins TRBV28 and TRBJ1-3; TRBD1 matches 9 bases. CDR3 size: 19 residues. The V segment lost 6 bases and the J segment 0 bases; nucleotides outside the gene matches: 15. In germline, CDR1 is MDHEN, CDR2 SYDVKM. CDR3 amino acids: CASSPTRQGEFRSGNTIYF. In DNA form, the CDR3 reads TGTGCCAGCAGCCCCACACGACAGGGGGAATTTCGCTCTGGAAACACCATATATTTT.

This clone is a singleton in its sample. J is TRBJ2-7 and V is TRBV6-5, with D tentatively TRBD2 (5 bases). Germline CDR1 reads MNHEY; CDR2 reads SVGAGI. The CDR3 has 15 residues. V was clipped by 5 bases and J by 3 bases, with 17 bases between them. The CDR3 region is CASSTDPGFYYEQYF. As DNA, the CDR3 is TGTGCCAGCAGTACTGACCCGGGATTCTACTACGAGCAGTACTTC.

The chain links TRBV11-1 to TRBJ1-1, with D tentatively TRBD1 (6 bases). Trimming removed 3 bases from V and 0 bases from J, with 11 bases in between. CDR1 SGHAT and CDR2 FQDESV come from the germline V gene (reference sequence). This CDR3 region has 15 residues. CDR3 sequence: CASSFEGQLNTEAFF. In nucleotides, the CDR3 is TGTGCCAGCAGCTTTGAAGGACAGCTGAACACTGAAGCTTTCTTT.